This T cell receptor (beta chain) was sequenced for a study of CD8 T cells in ankylosing spondylitis. Overall study results and limits: A motif in TCR beta, a set of eight highly homologous variants, appeared characteristic of ankylosing spondylitis blood.

The germline gives CDR1 SGHRS, CDR2 YFSETQ. The V segment lost 4 bases and the J segment 3 bases; nucleotides outside the gene matches: 5. The CDR3 is 14 residues long. Each CDR3 protein is one row after TCRdb ran MiXCR on the 5' RACE reads. The repertoire holds fewer than 550,000 distinct CDR3 sequences, 5.3% seen once, with under 4.5% in the top ten. This clonotype occurred many times. The antigen is unknown. The TCR was taken from a male donor with ankylosing spondylitis. The sequencing sample was made of blood, either unsorted or a sorted T cell fraction (not recorded which). The rearrangement links TRBV5-1 to TRBJ1-2; the match to TRBD1 covers 8 bases. The CDR3 bases are TGCGCCAGCAGCGAACCGGGACAGGACTATGGCTACACCTTC. Encoded protein: CASSEPGQDYGYTF. The full variable domain, completed using reference TRBV5-1 and TRBJ1-2, is KAGVTQTPRYLIKTRGQQVTLSCSPISGHRSVSWYQQTPGQGLQFLFEYFSETQRNKGNFPGRFSGRQFSNSRSEMNVSTLELGDSALYLCASSEPGQDYGYTFGSGTRLTVV.